This entry lists 18 T cell receptor beta chains sequenced from one sample in a study of PD-1 blockade in classical Hodgkin lymphoma. The sample's time point: newly diagnosed, previously untreated cHL patient sample. Only in-frame clones appear in the TCRdb table, and some are missing; sequencing was by immunoSEQ multiplex PCR. In the table there are tens of thousands of clones, 93% of which are singletons. Sample: peripheral blood mononuclear cells (PBMCs). All receptors come from a human donor with classical Hodgkin lymphoma.

The chain joins TRBV23-1 to TRBJ2-1; 7 nucleotides match TRBD2. TRBV23-1 is known as an ORF, though its function is uncertain. V lost 3 bases and J lost 4; bases outside the gene matches: 3. This CDR3 region has 14 residues. The CDR3 region is CASSHSSGYNEQFF. The CDR3 DNA reads TGCGCCAGCAGTCATTCTAGCGGTTACAATGAGCAGTTCTTC.

V is TRBV5-6 and J is TRBJ2-7; D might be TRBD2 (5 bases). This CDR3 spans 12 amino acids. V was trimmed by 3 bases and J by 8 bases, leaving 12 bases between them. Germline CDR1 is SGHDT and CDR2 is YYEEEE. CDR3 residues: CASSSRAGQQYF. The CDR3 bases are TGTGCCAGCAGCTCGAGGGCCGGGCAGCAGTACTTC. Full variable domain (rest looked up from reference TRBV5-6 and TRBJ2-7): DAGVTQSPTHLIKTRGQQVTLRCSPKSGHDTVSWYQQALGQGPQFIFQYYEEEERQRGNFPDRFSGHQFPNYSSELNVNALLLGDSALYLCASSSRAGQQYFGPGTRLTVT.

The rearrangement uses TRBV6-5 and TRBJ1-1, with D uncertain. The germline CDR1 and CDR2 sequences are MNHEY and SVGAGI. Trimming stripped 7 bases from V and 1 base from J, with 10 bases between. This CDR3 is built from 13 residues. CDR3 protein: CASTPVPNTEAFF. The CDR3, as DNA: TGTGCCAGCACCCCGGTACCGAACACTGAAGCTTTCTTT.

This clone was counted once. V and J are TRBV5-1 and TRBJ2-3; D could derive from TRBD1 or TRBD2 (6 bases each). The CDR3 extends over 15 amino acids. Germline V CDR1 and CDR2: SGHRS, YFSETQ. Trimming took off 7 bases at V and 0 bases at J, with 15 bases between the two ends. The CDR3 sequence: CASAEQGLSTDTQYF. CDR3 DNA: TGCGCCAGCGCTGAACAGGGACTTAGCACAGATACGCAGTATTTT.

This clone was detected once. The genes are TRBV10-2 and TRBJ2-1; D call uncertain. This CDR3 has 13 residues. Germline assignment: CDR1 WSHSY and CDR2 SAAADI. Deletions cut 6 bases from V and 4 bases from J, with 10 bases between. CDR3 sequence (DNA): TGCGCCAGCAGCCTTGACACTTACAATGAGCAGTTCTTC. It codes for CASSLDTYNEQFF.

The J gene is TRBJ1-4, the V gene TRBV28; D is uncertain. This CDR3 contains 15 residues. Germline lookup yields CDR1 MDHEN and CDR2 SYDVKM. With 4 bases removed from V and 0 bases from J, the gap between germline ends came to 9 bases. As DNA, the CDR3 is TGTGCCAGCAGTTGGGCGGCAGCAACTAATGAAAAACTGTTTTTT. As protein: CASSWAAATNEKLFF.

This chain joins TRBV28 and TRBJ1-4; TRBD1 aligns across 11 bases. Per the germline V gene, CDR1 is MDHEN and CDR2 is SYDVKM. Trimming removed 6 bases from V and 6 bases from J; junction bases left unmatched: 6. This CDR3 has 15 amino acids. The CDR3 sequence: CASSPRTGGHEKLFF. CDR3 nucleotides: TGTGCCAGCAGCCCCCGGACAGGGGGCCATGAAAAACTGTTTTTT.

The chain couples TRBV18 to TRBJ1-1; D uncertain. The CDR3 is 14 residues long. Germline CDR1 reads KGHSH; CDR2 reads LQKENI. V lost 3 bases and J lost 10, with 18 bases in between. CDR3 DNA: TGTGCCAGCTCACCTCAGGATTTGCTCCGATCAGCTTTCTTT. This gives the protein CASSPQDLLRSAFF.

V is TRBV25-1 and J is TRBJ1-5; perhaps TRBD1 as D (5 bases). Germline CDR1 MGHDK, CDR2 SYGVNS. This CDR3 region has 14 residues. V shed 3 bases and J shed 7 bases, with 13 bases lying between them. CDR3 DNA: TGTGCCAGCAGTGATGGGCAGGGAGGCCAGCCCCAGCATTTT. This translates into CASSDGQGGQPQHF.

This clone was recorded once. The CDR3 sequence: CASSPFSYQETQYF. The CDR3 nucleotides read TGTGCCAGCTCACCTTTTTCGTACCAAGAGACCCAGTACTTC. The rearrangement links TRBV28 to TRBJ2-5, with unresolved D. V shed 8 bases and J shed 0 bases, with 13 bases lying between them. Germline CDR1 reads MDHEN; CDR2 reads SYDVKM. This CDR3 has 14 residues.

The gene calls are TRBV15 and TRBJ2-5; D uncertain. Germline lookup yields CDR1 LNHNV and CDR2 YYDKDF (reference sequence). The CDR3 has 14 residues. V was clipped by 0 bases and J by 4 bases, with 9 bases between them. CDR3 region: CATSRDRVRETQYF. Here the CDR3 DNA reads TGTGCCACCAGCAGAGATCGAGTTAGAGAGACCCAGTACTTC.

The J gene is TRBJ1-2, the V gene TRBV28; D is unclear. The germline V and J ends were trimmed by 3 bases and 4 bases, with 6 bases remaining between them. CDR1 is MDHEN and CDR2 is SYDVKM in the germline V gene. This CDR3 region has 12 residues. The CDR3 nucleotides are TGTGCCAGCAGTTTGGTCGGCTATGGCTACACCTTC. Translating it yields CASSLVGYGYTF.

The chain links TRBV6-6 to TRBJ1-2; no clear D. The CDR3 runs 14 residues. V was cut by 6 bases and J by 8 bases, with 19 bases left in between. Germline CDR1 MNHNY, CDR2 SVGAGI (reference sequence). CDR3 residues: CASSSQRPVGGYTF. The CDR3 nucleotides are TGTGCCAGCAGCTCCCAAAGGCCGGTCGGCGGCTACACCTTC.

To note about this clone: Sequence at one end of the junction differs from germline and may be a read error. CDR3 amino acids: CASTVGGEGIPGELFF. In DNA form, the CDR3 reads TGTGCCAGCACCGTAGGGGGTGAAGGGATCCCCGGGGAGCTGTTTTTT. This chain joins TRBV9 and TRBJ2-2, with D perhaps matching TRBD1 (6 bases). The germline V gene has CDR1 SGDLS and CDR2 YYNGEE. The CDR3 spans 16 residues.

This clone was found once. The chain has TRBV29-1 and TRBJ1-1; tentative D call: TRBD1 (5 bases). Germline CDR1 and CDR2: SQVTM and ANQGSEA. The CDR3 has 14 amino acids. V lost 6 bases to trimming and J lost 3 bases, with 17 bases between them. Here the CDR3 DNA reads TGCAGCGTGGATAATCGGCAGGGAGACACTGAAGCTTTCTTT. This translates into CSVDNRQGDTEAFF.

The chain recombines TRBV10-1 with TRBJ2-5; D is uncertain. CDR1 and CDR2 from the germline V gene are WNHNN and SYGVQD (reference sequence). The CDR3 spans 12 residues. The V end lost 4 bases, the J end lost 5 bases, and 8 bases lay between the germline ends. The CDR3, as DNA: TGCGCCAGCAGTGGGCCAGAGGAGACCCAGTACTTC. This translates into CASSGPEETQYF.

The rearrangement links TRBV5-1 to TRBJ2-5; TRBD2 agrees at 11 bases. Germline lookup yields CDR1 SGHRS and CDR2 YFSETQ. This CDR3 has 15 amino acids. With 2 bases clipped from V and 3 bases from J, the junction kept 3 bases outside the gene matches. The CDR3 loop is CASSFGTSGKETQYF. CDR3 sequence (DNA): TGCGCCAGCAGCTTTGGGACTAGCGGCAAAGAGACCCAGTACTTC.

The chain carries TRBV18 and TRBJ2-7; D ambiguous. The V and J ends lost 6 bases and 0 bases respectively, with 15 bases between them. Germline CDR1 is KGHSH and CDR2 is LQKENI. The CDR3 loop spans 15 amino acids. The CDR3 sequence: CASSTNEDTSYEQYF. DNA of the CDR3: TGTGCCAGCTCCACCAACGAGGATACCTCCTACGAGCAGTACTTC.